The 18 T cell receptor beta chains listed next were all sequenced from one sample in a study of vaccination effects on CD4 cells after COVID-19 (dated by TCRdb to 2021 to 2024). The antigens for these receptors are not known. Libraries were made using the immunoSEQ multiplex PCR assay. TCRdb holds this immuneACCESS table with in-frame rearrangements only. Some clones are missing; in checked studies, unresolved V genes explain under half, and the rest has no known cause. Here the sample has 25,000 to 30,000 clones; around 74% occur a single time. Roughly 15% of the sample rests with the top ten. In the ViraFEST assay, PBMC were stimulated with viral peptide pools, and antigen-specific CD4+ T cell clonotypes were then identified by expansion using TCR sequencing. After around ten days of culture, CD4+ T cells were isolated with the EasySep CD4+ T cell isolation kit. Each participant received two doses of an mRNA SARS-CoV-2 vaccine, either BNT162b2 or mRNA-1273.

The specimen comprised CD4+ T cells from PBMCs cultured with HCoV-OC43 spike peptides, sampled after COVID-19 vaccination. Read against the paper, the sample's cell subset or site label means: HCoV-OC43 spike overlapping peptide pool stimulation. The receptors here all came from a human donor who received a COVID-19 vaccine.

The chain links TRBV10-1 to TRBJ2-6; D ambiguous. V lost 4 bases and J lost 0, with 4 bases in between. This CDR3 spans 14 amino acids. Germline CDR1 WNHNN, CDR2 SYGVQD (reference sequence). The CDR3 loop reads CASSVLSGANVLTF. Here the CDR3 DNA reads TGCGCCAGCAGTGTTCTCTCTGGGGCCAACGTCCTGACTTTC.

This rearrangement joins TRBV9 to TRBJ2-3, with D perhaps matching TRBD2 (6 bases). Trimming cost V 0 bases and J 4 bases, with 18 bases left between them. Germline values: CDR1 SGDLS, CDR2 YYNGEE. The CDR3 covers 17 residues. The CDR3 here is CASSVGAGGVGADTQYF. DNA for the CDR3: TGTGCCAGCAGCGTAGGAGCGGGCGGTGTAGGGGCAGATACGCAGTATTTT.

The J gene is TRBJ1-2, the V gene TRBV2; D not resolved. Germline lookup yields CDR1 SNHLY and CDR2 FYNNEI. V lost 1 base and J lost 4, with 10 bases in between. The CDR3 runs 14 residues. The CDR3 region is CASSEDPVVYGYTF. DNA for the CDR3: TGTGCCAGCAGTGAAGATCCAGTCGTCTATGGCTACACCTTC.

The chain couples TRBV29-1 to TRBJ2-5; D tentatively reads TRBD1 or TRBD2 (6 bases each). V lost 1 base to trimming and J lost 5 bases, with 14 bases between them. There are 14 residues in the CDR3. Per the germline V gene, CDR1 is SQVTM and CDR2 is ANQGSEA. The CDR3 DNA follows: TGCAGCGTTGAAGGGGGGGCCGGTTGGGAGACCCAGTACTTC. Amino acids: CSVEGGAGWETQYF.

Only a few counts were recorded for this clone. V usage is TRBV7-2 and J usage is TRBJ2-7; possibly TRBD2 for D (7 bases). The CDR3 has 14 amino acids. With 0 bases removed from V and 6 bases from J, the gap between germline ends came to 12 bases. Germline lookup yields CDR1 SGHTA and CDR2 FQGNSA. CDR3 sequence: CASSLAGRGIEQYF. DNA for the CDR3: TGTGCCAGCAGCTTAGCGGGGAGGGGGATCGAGCAGTACTTC.

V usage is TRBV5-1 and J usage is TRBJ1-1; 10 positions agree with TRBD1. From germline, CDR1 is SGHRS and CDR2 YFSETQ. Losses at the gene ends were 4 bases for V and 0 bases for J; bases not matched to a gene: 6. The CDR3 covers 16 residues. CDR3 sequence (DNA): TGCGCCAGCAGCCCCGGGACAGGGGTCATGAACACTGAAGCTTTCTTT. This encodes CASSPGTGVMNTEAFF.

The table lists this clone with a count of one. The chain joins TRBV3-1 (or the pseudogene TRBV3-2) to TRBJ2-3; 13 bases are shared with TRBD2. Germline V lookup: CDR1 LGHDT, CDR2 YNNKEL (reference sequence). The V and J ends lost 3 bases and 4 bases, in that order; junction bases with no gene match: 7. The CDR3 consists of 17 residues. For the CDR3, the DNA is TGTGCCAGCAGCCACGTGACTAGCGGGAGGTTTTCAGATACGCAGTATTTT. As protein: CASSHVTSGRFSDTQYF.

This chain links TRBV7-8 with TRBJ2-1; D gene unclear. Trimming removed 2 bases from V and 8 bases from J, with 10 bases in between. CDR1 and CDR2 (germline): SGHVS, FQNEAQ. This CDR3 region has 13 residues. The CDR3 is CASSLPRSDEQFF. DNA of the CDR3: TGTGCCAGCAGCTTACCCAGGTCTGATGAGCAGTTCTTC.

This clone has just one count. V is TRBV19 and J is TRBJ1-2; D unresolved. Germline loops: CDR1 LNHDA, CDR2 SQIVND (reference sequence). This CDR3 contains 19 residues. V lost 0 bases and J lost 0, with 20 bases in between. The CDR3 is CASSIDGSGVQWANYGYTF. CDR3 DNA: TGTGCCAGTAGTATAGATGGAAGCGGGGTCCAGTGGGCTAACTATGGCTACACCTTC.

V and J are TRBV7-8 and TRBJ2-4; D gene ambiguous. V dropped 3 bases and J dropped 7 bases, with 10 bases sitting between them. Germline values: CDR1 SGHVS, CDR2 FQNEAQ. The CDR3 spans 13 residues. CDR3 region: CASSFSTPNIQYF. In DNA form, the CDR3 reads TGTGCCAGCAGCTTTAGTACGCCGAACATTCAGTACTTC. Full variable domain (outside the CDR3, taken from reference TRBV7-8 and TRBJ2-4): GAGVSQSPRYKVAKRGQDVALRCDPISGHVSLFWYQQALGQGPEFLTYFQNEAQLDKSGLPSDRFFAERPEGSVSTLKIQRTQQEDSAVYLCASSFSTPNIQYFGAGTRLSVL.

The chain links TRBV6-2 or TRBV6-3 to TRBJ2-7, with 10 bases matching TRBD2. The CDR3 is made up of 15 amino acids. V was clipped by 2 bases and J by 5 bases; unmatched bases: 6. The germline V gene encodes CDR1 MNHEY and CDR2 SVGEGT. The CDR3, as DNA: TGTGCCAGCAGTTACGAGCGGGAGGGCCCGCACGAGCAGTACTTC. It specifies CASSYEREGPHEQYF.

With respect to this clone: The identical CDR3 is also encoded by other nucleotide sequences in the sample. V is TRBV30 and J is TRBJ1-2; no reliable D call. V lost 0 bases and J 2 bases, leaving 7 bases between the germline ends. CDR1 is GTSNPN and CDR2 is SVGIG in the germline V gene (reference sequence). This CDR3 is built from 13 residues. The CDR3 spells CAWSVSLNYGYTF. The CDR3 DNA follows: TGTGCCTGGAGTGTAAGTCTGAACTATGGCTACACCTTC.

This sequence joins TRBV7-2 and TRBJ2-5; no reliable D call. Germline-derived CDR1 and CDR2 are SGHTA and FQGNSA. The CDR3 length is 18 residues. With 1 base removed from V and 0 bases from J, the gap between germline ends came to 18 bases. CDR3 sequence reads: CASSLGGVGLPNQETQYF. In nucleotides, the CDR3 is TGTGCCAGCAGCTTAGGCGGTGTAGGTTTACCAAACCAAGAGACCCAGTACTTC. The variable domain in full, with the rest retrieved from reference TRBV7-2 and TRBJ2-5, is GAGVSQSPSNKVTEKGKDVELRCDPISGHTALYWYRQSLGQGLEFLIYFQGNSAPDKSGLPSDRFSAERTGGSVSTLTIQRTQQEDSAVYLCASSLGGVGLPNQETQYFGPGTRLLVL.

This clone showed up just once. This chain joins TRBV29-1 and TRBJ2-1; 12 bases are a match to TRBD1. Germline assignment: CDR1 SQVTM and CDR2 ANQGSEA. The CDR3 has 16 amino acids. V trimming: 4 bases; J trimming: 8 bases; junction bases outside the gene matches: 12. CDR3 in amino acids: CSVVGDRGRLGDEQFF. The CDR3 DNA is TGCAGCGTTGTTGGGGACAGGGGGCGCTTGGGGGATGAGCAGTTCTTC.

The gene calls are TRBV15 and TRBJ1-2; no definite D call. The CDR3 has 12 amino acids. Germline CDR1 LNHNV, CDR2 YYDKDF (reference sequence). V lost 0 bases, J lost 6 bases, and 5 bases lay in between. In DNA, the CDR3 is TGTGCCACCAGCAGAGACACCGATGGCTACACCTTC. This encodes CATSRDTDGYTF.

CDR3 loop: CASSPMRTGNEQYF. Here the CDR3 DNA reads TGTGCCAGCTCACCAATGCGGACAGGTAACGAGCAGTACTTC. The chain has TRBV18 and TRBJ2-7; TRBD1 aligns across 7 bases. The V segment lost 2 bases and the J segment 5 bases; nucleotides outside the gene matches: 6. The CDR3 extends over 14 amino acids. Per germline, CDR1 KGHSH and CDR2 LQKENI.

This chain uses TRBV19 with TRBJ1-2; 9 bases are a match to TRBD1. The V gene end was trimmed by 7 bases and the J gene end by 4 bases; junction bases not matched to a gene: 7. The CDR3 contains 14 residues. The germline gives CDR1 LNHDA, CDR2 SQIVND (reference sequence). The CDR3 sequence is CASKQQGAPYGYTF. The CDR3 DNA reads TGTGCCAGTAAACAACAGGGGGCGCCCTATGGCTACACCTTC.

In this sample, this clone turned up a few times. The chain combines TRBV7-9 with TRBJ1-5, with TRBD1 matching over 8 bases. The V gene's germline CDR1 is SEHNR and CDR2 FQNEAQ (reference sequence). V lost 5 bases, J lost 4 bases, and 7 bases stayed unmatched. CDR3 length: 15 residues. The CDR3 sequence is CASSTGTGHNQPQHF. The CDR3 DNA reads as TGTGCCAGCAGCACCGGGACAGGCCATAATCAGCCCCAGCATTTT.